The sequence of this TCR beta chain was determined in a study of blood T cell repertoires in COVID-19. Study context: Samples came from the United States, Italy and Spain, spanning acute and convalescent COVID-19. PBMCs, B-cell-depleted T cells, or T cells provided the cDNA or gDNA that made up the material.

Germline V gives CDR1 MDHEN, CDR2 SYDVKM. The V gene lost 3 bases and the J gene lost 7 bases, with 15 bases spanning the gap. The CDR3 has 15 amino acids. In the source study's methods: Estimates of nucleated cell counts were drawn from the amplification of reference gene primers. The repertoire was sequenced with immunoSEQ multiplex PCR; TCRdb's copy has only in-frame clones and lacks some. V and J calls and clone size come straight from that table; D and trimming were deduced from the DNA. Of around 200,000 clones detected, around 90% appear once; the ten largest clones hold about 2.5%. The rearrangement joins TRBV28 to TRBJ1-4; D is possibly TRBD1 (5 bases). Material for sequencing was peripheral blood. This sequence was found in a man aged 40-49 years with active or convalescent COVID-19. CDR3: CASSLPSGGSEKLFF. CDR3 nucleotide sequence: TGTGCCAGCAGTTTGCCATCGGGGGGTAGTGAAAAACTGTTTTTT.